This TCR beta chain was sequenced for a study of PD-1 blockade in mismatch repair-deficient tumors. The germline CDR1 and CDR2 sequences are MNHNS and SASEGT. The CDR3 is 13 residues long. Trimming shortened V by 8 bases and J by 0 bases, and 10 bases separated the two germline ends. Here immunoSEQ multiplex PCR was the method, and the copy in TCRdb shows in-frame clones only, minus some. The sample includes fewer than 100,000 clones, over 70% of them seen just once. The receptor was derived from an adult with mismatch repair-deficient cancer. The sequenced sample was peripheral blood, obtained 12 weeks after starting pembrolizumab. V gene TRBV6-1 combines with J gene TRBJ2-5; either TRBD1 or TRBD2 may fit D (6 bases each). CDR3 coding DNA: TGTGCCAGCTCGAGGGGGGACCAAGAGACCCAGTACTTC. It yields the protein CASSRGDQETQYF.